This T cell receptor (beta chain) emerged from a study of CD8+CD57+ T cells in acquired aplastic anemia. As for the study in general: Across the sorted CD4+ and CD8+ cells, DNA amounts averaged 3.2 ug. General observations from the study: Found in both controls and patients were twenty-nine CD8+ CDR3 sequences.

The template for TCR beta VDJ and CDR3 sequence profiling was genomic DNA. TCRdb re-called the reads with MiXCR, one entry per CDR3 protein. Among approximately 100,000 distinct CDR3 sequences listed, about 67% were seen once. The authors sequenced patients whose flow cytometry had shown CD8+CD57+ cell expansion. At the time of blood sampling, patients had not yet received any therapy. The CDR3 contains 15 residues. Deletions cut 5 bases from V and 9 bases from J, with 18 bases between. Germline lookup yields CDR1 SGHDT and CDR2 YYEEEE. Remarks on this clonotype: Antigen unknown.

The rearrangement joins TRBV5-6 to TRBJ1-6, with D uncertain. The sequence was obtained from a human donor with aplastic anemia. The specimen sequenced was sorted CD4+, CD8+, or CD8+CD57+ T cells (not recorded which) from PBMCs. CDR3 loop: CASRSDPEGSSPLHF. The CDR3 nucleotides read TGTGCCAGCAGGTCTGACCCCGAGGGATCTTCACCCCTCCACTTT.